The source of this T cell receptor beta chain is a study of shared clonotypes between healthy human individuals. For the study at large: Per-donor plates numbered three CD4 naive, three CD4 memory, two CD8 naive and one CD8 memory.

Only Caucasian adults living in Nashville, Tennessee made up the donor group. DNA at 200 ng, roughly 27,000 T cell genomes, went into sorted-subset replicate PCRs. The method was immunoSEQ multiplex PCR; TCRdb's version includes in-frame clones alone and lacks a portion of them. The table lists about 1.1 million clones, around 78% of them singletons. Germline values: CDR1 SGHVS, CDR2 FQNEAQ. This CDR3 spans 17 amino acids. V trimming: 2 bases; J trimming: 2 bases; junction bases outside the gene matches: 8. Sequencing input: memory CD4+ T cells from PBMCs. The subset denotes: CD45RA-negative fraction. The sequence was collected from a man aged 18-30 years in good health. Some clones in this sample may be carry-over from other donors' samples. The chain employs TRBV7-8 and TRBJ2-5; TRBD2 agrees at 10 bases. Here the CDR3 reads CASSLLTTSGWQETQYF. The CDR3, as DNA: TGTGCCAGCAGCTTATTAACGACTAGCGGGTGGCAAGAGACCCAGTACTTC.